This T cell receptor beta chain was observed in a study of CD8 T cells in Susac syndrome. Regarding the study as a whole: The study's TCR sequencing and HLA analysis drew on a certain number of individuals. That number was acknowledged as relatively small.

As regards this clonotype: Its target is unknown.

Reverse transcription of roughly 0.5 to 1 ug RNA used random hexamers. Amplification of the TCR beta CDR3 was carried out by immunoSEQ multiplex PCR, which spanned a total of 54 Vbeta and 13 Jbeta segments. One entry per CDR3 protein, called by TCRdb with MiXCR from the immunoSEQ multiplex PCR reads. The data show hundreds of thousands of distinct CDR3 sequences, roughly 90% seen once. J lost 7 bases, V lost 4 bases, and 8 bases had no gene match. CDR1 and CDR2 (germline): SGHNT, YYREEE (reference sequence). This CDR3 is 17 amino acids long. From blood CD8+ and CD4+ T cells, TCR beta sequences were generated. TEMRA cells underwent FACS enrichment and CD8+ and CD4+ T cells underwent negative isolation.

This clonotype was obtained from a human donor with multiple sclerosis. This chain uses TRBV5-4 with TRBJ2-1, with 16 bases aligning to TRBD2. The sample consisted of CD8+ T cells from PBMCs. This CDR3 is CASSVGTSGGARNEQFF. Written as DNA, the CDR3 is TGTGCCAGCAGCGTAGGGACTAGCGGGGGGGCCAGGAATGAGCAGTTCTTC.